The 25 T cell receptor beta chains below were found in one sample sequenced in a study of beta chain features in type 1 diabetes. As every portion of the isolated RNA was reverse transcribed, the sequencing read expressed TCRB transcripts. The repertoire was sequenced with immunoSEQ multiplex PCR; TCRdb's copy has only in-frame clones and lacks some. The data contain roughly 370,000 clones, approximately 15% of them singletons. The sequenced sample was naive CD4+ T cells from blood. These receptors originate from a man aged 30 to 45 in good health.

A few counts support this clone. Other DNA sequences of this sample code for an identical CDR3. The V gene is TRBV20-1, the J gene TRBJ2-7; unclear D gene. CDR3 size: 10 residues. Germline assignment: CDR1 DFQATT and CDR2 SNEGSKA (reference sequence). Trimming removed 5 bases at V and 2 bases at J, with 4 bases between. The CDR3 DNA reads TGCAGTGCTGGTACCTACGAGCAGTACTTC. Protein sequence: CSAGTYEQYF.

The chain links TRBV7-2 to TRBJ2-5; no reliable D call. Looked up from germline, CDR1 is SGHTA and CDR2 is FQGNSA. V lost 3 bases, J lost 5 bases, and 10 bases lay in between. The CDR3 has 13 residues. CDR3 in amino acids: CASSFPAAETQYF. The CDR3 region has the DNA TGTGCCAGCAGCTTTCCCGCAGCTGAGACCCAGTACTTC. The full variable domain, its missing parts supplied by reference TRBV7-2 and TRBJ2-5, is GAGVSQSPSNKVTEKGKDVELRCDPISGHTALYWYRQSLGQGLEFLIYFQGNSAPDKSGLPSDRFSAERTGGSVSTLTIQRTQQEDSAVYLCASSFPAAETQYFGPGTRLLVL.

The table lists this clone with a few counts. This specimen includes other DNA sequences encoding the same CDR3. This chain uses TRBV18 with TRBJ2-7; either TRBD1 or TRBD2 may supply D (5 bases each). V lost 6 bases to trimming and J lost 1 base, with 10 bases between them. The CDR3 length is 13 residues. Germline CDR1 is KGHSH and CDR2 is LQKENI. In DNA form, the CDR3 reads TGTGCCAGCTCGCCAGGGACGTCCTACGAGCAGTACGTC. Its translation: CASSPGTSYEQYV.

V usage is TRBV29-1 and J usage is TRBJ1-2; unclear D gene. The V gene lost 3 bases and the J gene lost 3 bases, with 14 bases spanning the gap. The CDR3 is 14 amino acids. CDR1 and CDR2 from the germline V gene are SQVTM and ANQGSEA. CDR3 bases: TGCAGCGTTGATGGAGGAGTTTTCGACTATGGCTACACCTTC. It is translated as CSVDGGVFDYGYTF.

In its sample, this clone was seen a few times. CDR3 sequence reads: CASSPPGRGRGQPQHF. The CDR3 bases are TGTGCCAGCTCACCACCGGGCAGGGGGCGCGGTCAGCCCCAGCATTTT. J is TRBJ1-5 and V is TRBV18, with TRBD1 matching over 8 bases. The V and J ends lost 0 bases and 6 bases, in that order; junction bases with no gene match: 7. This CDR3 has 16 amino acids. The germline CDR1 and CDR2 sequences are KGHSH and LQKENI.

The J gene is TRBJ2-5, the V gene TRBV2; D is possibly TRBD1 (6 bases). The CDR3 is 15 residues long. The V end was cut by 4 bases, the J end by 5 bases, with 17 bases between. CDR1 and CDR2 from the germline V gene are SNHLY and FYNNEI. CDR3 residues: CASSVTGTLRETQYF. In DNA form, the CDR3 reads TGTGCCAGCAGTGTAACAGGGACATTAAGGGAGACCCAGTACTTC. The complete variable domain, with remaining parts taken from reference TRBV2 and TRBJ2-5, reads EPEVTQTPSHQVTQMGQEVILRCVPISNHLYFYWYRQILGQKVEFLVSFYNNEISEKSEIFDDQFSVERPDGSNFTLKIRSTKLEDSAMYFCASSVTGTLRETQYFGPGTRLLVL.

This clone was seen a few times. V gene TRBV5-6 combines with J gene TRBJ2-7; D is unresolved. CDR1 is SGHDT and CDR2 is YYEEEE in the germline V gene. V lost 2 bases to trimming and J lost 3 bases, with 6 bases between them. This CDR3 has 12 residues. This CDR3 reads CASSFGFYEQYV. The CDR3, as DNA: TGTGCCAGCAGCTTTGGATTCTACGAGCAGTACGTC.

Note on this clone: Other DNA variants within this sample encode the same CDR3. The J gene is TRBJ2-3, the V gene TRBV19; no firm D call. The V and J ends lost 1 base and 5 bases respectively, with 1 base between them. CDR1 is LNHDA and CDR2 is SQIVND in the germline V gene (reference sequence). There are 11 residues in the CDR3. The DNA of the CDR3 is TGTGCCAGTAGTATAGGAGATACGCAGTATTTT. Its protein product is CASSIGDTQYF.

This clone has just a few counts. This sequence joins TRBV29-1 and TRBJ2-6, with D hard to call. CDR1 SQVTM and CDR2 ANQGSEA come from the germline V gene. The CDR3 consists of 12 residues. The germline V and J ends were trimmed by 7 bases and 0 bases, with 4 bases remaining between them. In nucleotides, the CDR3 is TGCAGCGCAAGCTCTGGGGCCAACGTCCTGACTTTC. Translation: CSASSGANVLTF.

The genes are TRBV6-5 and TRBJ1-5, with 7 bases matching TRBD1. Germline V CDR1 and CDR2: MNHEY, SVGAGI. This CDR3 region has 15 residues. Trimming cost V 5 bases and J 4 bases; bases outside gene matches: 8. CDR3 sequence (DNA): TGTGCCAGCAGTGGCGGGACAGCTGTGAATCAGCCCCAGCATTTT. As protein: CASSGGTAVNQPQHF.

The table lists this clone with a few counts. V usage is TRBV7-9 and J usage is TRBJ2-3; TRBD2 matches at 12 bases. Trimming at V came to 4 bases and at J to 10 bases, leaving 9 bases not matched to a gene. The length of the CDR3 is 15 residues. Germline loops: CDR1 SEHNR, CDR2 FQNEAQ (reference sequence). The CDR3 nucleotides are TGTGCCAGCAGCTCCCTAGGACTAGCGGGGAGGCCGCAGTATTTT. Amino acids: CASSSLGLAGRPQYF.

V and J are TRBV2 and TRBJ1-5, with D uncertain. Germline V gene lookup returns CDR1 SNHLY and CDR2 FYNNEI. V was cut by 5 bases and J by 2 bases, with 13 bases left in between. This CDR3 is 15 amino acids long. CDR3 in amino acids: CASSSDPLGNQPQHF. The CDR3 coding sequence is TGTGCCAGCAGTAGCGACCCCCTGGGCAATCAGCCCCAGCATTTT.

V gene TRBV4-3 combines with J gene TRBJ2-3; no clear D gene. Germline V gene data show CDR1 as LGHNA and CDR2 as YSLEER. CDR3 size: 14 residues. The V and J ends lost 1 base and 4 bases respectively, with 9 bases between them. The DNA of the CDR3 is TGCGCCAGCAGCCAAGCGGGTAGAGCAGATACGCAGTATTTT. The encoded protein is CASSQAGRADTQYF.

This clone has only a few counts. This chain links TRBV4-3 with TRBJ2-3; possible D gene TRBD2, 5 bases. The V end lost 3 bases, the J end lost 1 base, and 23 bases lay between the germline ends. Germline V CDR1 and CDR2: LGHNA, YSLEER. CDR3 length equals 19 residues. The CDR3 protein is CASSHGPFPAAPGTDTQYF. The CDR3 region has the DNA TGCGCCAGCAGCCACGGACCCTTTCCAGCGGCACCTGGCACAGATACGCAGTATTTT.

The table lists this clone with a few counts. V and J are TRBV29-1 and TRBJ2-1, with 10 bases that match TRBD2. V was pared by 0 bases and J by 10 bases, with 9 bases of the junction left unmatched. Germline lookup yields CDR1 SQVTM and CDR2 ANQGSEA. This CDR3 has 15 residues. The CDR3 region is CSVEDSLAGVGEQFF. The CDR3 DNA sequence: TGCAGCGTTGAAGATTCGCTAGCGGGAGTTGGGGAGCAGTTCTTC.

This rearrangement joins TRBV2 to TRBJ2-7; perhaps TRBD2 as D (5 bases). This CDR3 has 15 residues. Trimming cost V 6 bases and J 2 bases, with 17 bases left between them. The germline gives CDR1 SNHLY, CDR2 FYNNEI. The CDR3 protein is CASSRDAGLPYEQYV. In nucleotides, the CDR3 is TGTGCCAGCAGCCGAGACGCGGGCCTCCCCTACGAGCAGTACGTC.

This clone was picked up one time. The V call is TRBV7-2, the J call TRBJ2-7; TRBD2 might be the D (6 bases). This CDR3 has 15 amino acids. Germline CDR1 reads SGHTA; CDR2 reads FQGNSA. V dropped 5 bases and J dropped 4 bases, with 18 bases sitting between them. In nucleotides, the CDR3 is TGTGCCAGCAGCGGGGGACTTTCGGCGGAGTACGAGCAGTACTTC. Protein sequence: CASSGGLSAEYEQYF.

This clone showed up just a few times. This rearrangement joins TRBV20-1 to TRBJ2-3; possible D gene TRBD2, 5 bases. The CDR3 loop spans 11 amino acids. Looked up from germline, CDR1 is DFQATT and CDR2 is SNEGSKA (reference sequence). V was clipped by 8 bases and J by 2 bases, with 8 bases between them. CDR3: CSYGLTDTQYF. As DNA, the CDR3 is TGCAGTTACGGACTCACAGATACGCAGTATTTT.

The chain couples TRBV7-8 to TRBJ2-5; 11 bases are shared with TRBD2. The CDR3 sequence is 14 residues long. J was trimmed by 2 bases and V by 6 bases; bases with no gene match: 2. Germline assignment: CDR1 SGHVS and CDR2 FQNEAQ. The CDR3 DNA reads as TGTGCCAGCAGGCGGACTAGCGGGCAAGAGACCCAGTACTTC. Translated, it gives CASRRTSGQETQYF.

This clone was recorded a few times. V usage is TRBV7-2 and J usage is TRBJ2-3; D remains unclear. CDR1 and CDR2 from the germline V gene are SGHTA and FQGNSA. The V end was cut by 6 bases, the J end by 2 bases, with 15 bases between. The CDR3 length is 15 residues. CDR3 DNA sequence: TGTGCCAGCAGATGGGGTTCGACAAACACAGATACGCAGTATTTT. The encoded protein is CASRWGSTNTDTQYF.

The chain links TRBV9 to TRBJ2-2, with D perhaps matching TRBD1 or TRBD2 (5 bases each). Trimming removed 6 bases from V and 4 bases from J, with 13 bases in between. CDR3 length equals 14 residues. CDR1 SGDLS and CDR2 YYNGEE come from the germline V gene. The CDR3 coding sequence is TGTGCCAGCAAGGTCGGGGCAGCCACCGGGGAGCTGTTTTTT. The encoded protein is CASKVGAATGELFF.

J is TRBJ2-5 and V is TRBV7-2; 7 bases are shared with TRBD1. The CDR3 loop spans 14 amino acids. V shed 5 bases, J shed 1 base, and the junction held 4 bases outside the gene matches. CDR1 and CDR2 (germline): SGHTA, FQGNSA. The chain's CDR3 is CASSAPGGQETQYF. The CDR3 region has the DNA TGTGCCAGCAGCGCACCAGGGGGCCAAGAGACCCAGTACTTC.

There are a few counts of this clone. The CDR3 loop is CASTRSGPYEQYF. CDR3 nucleotides: TGTGCCAGCACCAGAAGTGGACCCTACGAGCAGTACTTC. J is TRBJ2-7 and V is TRBV7-9, with D uncertain. CDR3 size: 13 residues. Germline loops: CDR1 SEHNR, CDR2 FQNEAQ (reference sequence). V shed 7 bases and J shed 2 bases, with 12 bases lying between them.

The table lists this clone with a few counts. This chain joins TRBV9 and TRBJ2-3; no definite D call. CDR1 and CDR2 (germline): SGDLS, YYNGEE. V lost 2 bases and J 4 bases, leaving 11 bases between the germline ends. The CDR3 is 14 amino acids. CDR3 sequence: CASSVSGPPDTQYF. CDR3 sequence (DNA): TGTGCCAGCAGCGTGAGTGGACCACCAGATACGCAGTATTTT.

V usage is TRBV11-2 and J usage is TRBJ1-2; no reliable D call. Germline V gives CDR1 SGHAT, CDR2 FQNNGV. The germline V and J ends were trimmed by 5 bases and 8 bases, with 12 bases remaining between them. The CDR3 is made up of 12 amino acids. CDR3 protein: CASSPLTEGYTF. CDR3 coding DNA: TGTGCCAGCAGCCCTTTGACGGAAGGCTACACCTTC.